This T cell receptor beta chain is from a study of cytomegalovirus exposure and HLA in healthy donors. Study-wide results and limits: TCR beta chains numbering 150 to 200 were designated cytomegalovirus-associated.

The primer mix had 60 Vbeta and 13 Jbeta primers. Assay used: immunoSEQ multiplex PCR; TCRdb lists only in-frame clones, some missing. Among 100,000 to 150,000 clones listed, about 10% were seen once. The germline V gene encodes CDR1 MNHEY and CDR2 SMNVEV (reference sequence). V lost 5 bases and J lost 2; bases outside the gene matches: 6. The CDR3 extends over 16 amino acids. This clone was counted a few times. The antigen is not known. The chain couples TRBV27 to TRBJ2-6; 7 bases line up with TRBD1. Sample: PBMCs. The receptor was derived from a woman aged 18-30 years in good health and CMV-seropositive. This chain's CDR3 is CASSIRTGAGANVLTF. The DNA of the CDR3 is TGTGCCAGCAGTATTCGTACAGGGGCTGGGGCCAACGTCCTGACTTTC.